Below are 29 T cell receptor beta chains sequenced from a single sample in a study of identical twins. TCRdb re-called the 5' RACE reads with MiXCR, one entry per CDR3 protein. The table shows hundreds of thousands of distinct CDR3 sequences, with roughly 9.4% occurring only once. The sequencing sample was made of memory (CD45RO+) T cells sorted from blood. These receptors were collected from a woman under 30 in good health.

This clonotype was observed a handful of times. The chain is built from TRBV4-1 and TRBJ2-1; tentative D call: TRBD2 (5 bases). The V gene lost 4 bases and the J gene lost 7 bases, with 8 bases spanning the gap. There are 12 residues in the CDR3. CDR1 and CDR2 from the germline V gene are MGHRA and YSYEKL. The CDR3 nucleotides are TGCGCCAGCAGCCGGACTGCTAATGAGCAGTTCTTC. Its protein product is CASSRTANEQFF.

The table lists this clonotype with many counts. The chain employs TRBV9 and TRBJ2-5, with TRBD2 matching over 10 bases. This CDR3 spans 15 amino acids. The trim removed 0 bases at V and 3 bases at J, leaving 2 bases unmatched. Germline CDR1 SGDLS, CDR2 YYNGEE. This chain's CDR3 is CASSVGTSGKETQYF. The DNA of the CDR3 is TGTGCCAGCAGCGTAGGGACTAGCGGTAAAGAGACCCAGTACTTC.

This clonotype was counted ten times or more. This chain links TRBV18 with TRBJ2-7; 7 bases align to TRBD1. Unmatched junction bases numbered 1, after V lost 2 bases and J lost 0 bases. The CDR3 totals 14 residues. Germline V lookup: CDR1 KGHSH, CDR2 LQKENI. The CDR3 is CASSPGTDSYEQYF. The DNA of the CDR3 is TGTGCCAGCTCACCAGGGACAGACTCCTACGAGCAGTACTTC.

CDR3 sequence reads: CASSLVLGSNSYEQYF. CDR3 coding DNA: TGTGCCAGCAGCTTAGTCCTCGGGTCAAACTCCTACGAGCAGTACTTC. This chain joins TRBV7-2 and TRBJ2-7; D remains unclear. CDR1 and CDR2 from the germline V gene are SGHTA and FQGNSA. V was cut by 1 base and J by 0 bases, with 13 bases left in between. The CDR3 contains 16 residues.

This sequence joins TRBV7-6 and TRBJ1-1; tentative D call: TRBD1 (5 bases). This CDR3 is built from 15 residues. V lost 0 bases and J lost 13, with 21 bases in between. The germline CDR1 and CDR2 sequences are SGHVS and FNYEAQ. In DNA form, the CDR3 reads TGTGCCAGCAGCTTAGCGAGGGACCTCTGGGGCTTTCGTTTCTTT. It specifies CASSLARDLWGFRFF.

This clonotype has only a few counts. The chain couples TRBV3-1 to TRBJ2-7; D not resolved. CDR3 size: 13 residues. Looked up from germline, CDR1 is LGHDT and CDR2 is YNNKEL (reference sequence). The V end lost 3 bases, the J end lost 4 bases, and 10 bases lay between the germline ends. Here the CDR3 DNA reads TGTGCCAGCAGCCATTCTGGACCGTACGAGCAGTACTTC. Encoded protein: CASSHSGPYEQYF.

This clonotype turned up a few times. J is TRBJ2-5 and V is TRBV14, with 11 positions matching TRBD1. The CDR3 extends over 16 amino acids. Germline CDR1 reads SGHDN; CDR2 reads FVKESK. Trimming took 2 bases from V and 3 from J; bases not matched to a gene: 5. In DNA form, the CDR3 reads TGTGCCAGCAGCCAACATTTGGGACAGGGGGAAGAGACCCAGTACTTC. Protein sequence: CASSQHLGQGEETQYF.

This clonotype was recorded a few times. The rearrangement uses TRBV7-2 and TRBJ2-7, with D hard to call. Germline CDR1 reads SGHTA; CDR2 reads FQGNSA. The CDR3 is made up of 15 amino acids. The V end lost 1 base, the J end lost 2 bases, and 12 bases lay between the germline ends. CDR3 in DNA: TGTGCCAGCAGCTTAGGTACCGGGCTTCCCTACGAGCAGTACTTC. Amino acids: CASSLGTGLPYEQYF.

This clonotype came up a few times. The rearrangement uses TRBV6-1 and TRBJ1-1, with 8 nucleotides matching TRBD1. Per the germline V gene, CDR1 is MNHNS and CDR2 is SASEGT. This CDR3 contains 14 residues. The V gene end was trimmed by 6 bases and the J gene end by 5 bases; junction bases not matched to a gene: 8. The CDR3 DNA follows: TGTGCCAGCAGGGTGGACAGGGTACAGACTGAAGCTTTCTTT. Encoded protein: CASRVDRVQTEAFF.

This clonotype was seen repeatedly, ten times or more. This chain links TRBV5-1 with TRBJ1-2; maybe TRBD1 (6 bases). Germline V CDR1 and CDR2: SGHRS, YFSETQ. The V end was cut by 0 bases, the J end by 4 bases, with 10 bases between. The CDR3 length is 14 residues. CDR3: CASSLDRDFYGYTF. For the CDR3, the DNA is TGCGCCAGCAGCTTGGACAGGGACTTCTATGGCTACACCTTC.

This clonotype turned up a few times. V is TRBV6-2 or TRBV6-3 and J is TRBJ1-3; no clear D gene. The CDR3 sequence is 16 residues long. Germline-derived CDR1 and CDR2 are MNHEY and SVGEGT. Trimming pared 0 bases from V and 1 base from J, leaving 10 bases between. CDR3 loop: CASSYSGGTSGNTIYF. The CDR3 DNA follows: TGTGCCAGCAGTTACTCGGGAGGAACGTCTGGAAACACCATATATTTT.

In this sample, this clonotype turned up a few times. This chain links TRBV20-1 with TRBJ2-1, with no clear D. This CDR3 contains 15 residues. Germline CDR1 reads DFQATT; CDR2 reads SNEGSKA (reference sequence). Between the trimmed V and J ends, which lost 6 bases and 4 bases, there was a span of 19 bases. This CDR3 reads CSAMTPFGHYNEQFF. CDR3 coding DNA: TGCAGTGCAATGACTCCGTTTGGGCATTACAATGAGCAGTTCTTC.

This clonotype was seen a handful of times. Here the CDR3 DNA reads TGCGCCAGCAGCTGGGACGGATTGAACACTGAAGCTTTCTTT. This gives the protein CASSWDGLNTEAFF. This sequence joins TRBV5-1 and TRBJ1-1; tentative D call: TRBD1 (5 bases). The CDR3 has 14 residues. V was clipped by 3 bases and J by 0 bases, with 9 bases between them. Germline CDR1 SGHRS, CDR2 YFSETQ.

This clonotype was seen only a few times. The chain carries TRBV20-1 and TRBJ2-5; maybe TRBD2 (6 bases). Trimming took off 2 bases at V and 5 bases at J, with 24 bases between the two ends. This CDR3 is 17 amino acids long. Germline V CDR1 and CDR2: DFQATT, SNEGSKA (reference sequence). In DNA, the CDR3 is TGCAGTGCTAGACTATGGACTAAGGCGGGCGGCGGGGAGACCCAGTACTTC. Translation gives CSARLWTKAGGGETQYF.

This clonotype has more than one count but fewer than ten. This chain connects TRBV4-2 to TRBJ2-7; D remains ambiguous. Trimming removed 1 base at V and 3 bases at J, with 13 bases between. This CDR3 region has 15 residues. From germline, CDR1 is LGHNA and CDR2 YNFKEQ. CDR3 DNA sequence: TGTGCCAGCAGCCAAGGTGGGTCCCTGGGCTACGAGCAGTACTTC. It translates to CASSQGGSLGYEQYF.

The table lists this clonotype with a few counts. This chain joins TRBV20-1 and TRBJ2-3; 10 bases are a match to TRBD2. With 0 bases clipped from V and 3 bases from J, the junction kept 15 bases outside the gene matches. The germline CDR1 and CDR2 sequences are DFQATT and SNEGSKA (reference sequence). This CDR3 has 19 residues. The CDR3 DNA reads TGCAGTGCTAGAGATCGAAGAGCGGGGGGGCCTTTTAATACAGATACGCAGTATTTT. It codes for CSARDRRAGGPFNTDTQYF.

This clonotype occurred a few times. J is TRBJ2-2 and V is TRBV12-3 or TRBV12-4; 8 bases line up with TRBD1. After removal of 10 bases from V and 5 bases from J, the junction contained 9 bases not matched to a gene. The CDR3 totals 14 residues. The CDR3 DNA sequence: TGTGCCATCTTGACAGGGGAAAAAACCGGGGAGCTGTTTTTT. Translation: CAILTGEKTGELFF.

This clonotype was observed a handful of times. V and J are TRBV20-1 and TRBJ2-5, with 7 nucleotides matching TRBD1. J lost 3 bases, V lost 5 bases, and 12 bases had no gene match. The CDR3 sequence is 15 residues long. Germline lookup yields CDR1 DFQATT and CDR2 SNEGSKA (reference sequence). In nucleotides, the CDR3 is TGCAGTGCTGCCCTCCGGGCAGGGGGAAAAGAGACCCAGTACTTC. It encodes CSAALRAGGKETQYF.

The chain employs TRBV7-2 and TRBJ2-1; TRBD1 might be the D (6 bases). The V end was cut by 1 base, the J end by 0 bases, with 10 bases between. Germline-derived CDR1 and CDR2 are SGHTA and FQGNSA. The CDR3 has 16 residues. Here the CDR3 reads CASSLGGGLSYNEQFF. CDR3 sequence (DNA): TGTGCCAGCAGCTTAGGTGGGGGCCTCTCCTACAATGAGCAGTTCTTC.

The sample holds a few counts of this clonotype. The V call is TRBV7-8, the J call TRBJ1-1; D perhaps matches TRBD1 (5 bases). Germline loops: CDR1 SGHVS, CDR2 FQNEAQ. The ends were cut back, 3 bases at V and 4 bases at J, with 15 bases in the middle. CDR3 length: 15 amino acids. DNA for the CDR3: TGTGCCAGCAGCTTCGTAGGGACCGCAGTCACTGAAGCTTTCTTT. It yields the protein CASSFVGTAVTEAFF.

The table lists this clonotype with many counts. The V call is TRBV7-2, the J call TRBJ2-3; TRBD1 aligns across 8 bases. The CDR3 totals 15 residues. V shed 5 bases and J 0 bases; nucleotides not matched to a gene: 4. CDR1 is SGHTA, CDR2 FQGNSA, per germline. This CDR3 reads CASSLRQGSTDTQYF. The CDR3 nucleotides read TGTGCCAGCAGCCTACGACAGGGGAGCACAGATACGCAGTATTTT. The whole variable domain, filled in from reference TRBV7-2 and TRBJ2-3, reads GAGVSQSPSNKVTEKGKDVELRCDPISGHTALYWYRQSLGQGLEFLIYFQGNSAPDKSGLPSDRFSAERTGGSVSTLTIQRTQQEDSAVYLCASSLRQGSTDTQYFGPGTRLTVL.

This clonotype was counted only a few times. The V gene is TRBV2, the J gene TRBJ2-1; 8 bases match TRBD2. The germline V gene has CDR1 SNHLY and CDR2 FYNNEI. J gave up 12 bases and V 8 bases, and 15 bases lay outside the gene matches. The CDR3 is made up of 14 amino acids. The CDR3 bases are TGTGCCAGCGCCATTTTCCCCCTAGCGGGTGGGCAGTTCTTC. Its translation: CASAIFPLAGGQFF.

This clonotype occurred many times. This sequence joins TRBV7-9 and TRBJ2-3; 8 bases are a match to TRBD1. V lost 10 bases to trimming and J lost 2 bases; unmatched junction nucleotides: 8. There are 14 residues in the CDR3. CDR1 is SEHNR, CDR2 FQNEAQ, per germline (reference sequence). This chain's CDR3 is CATRGPRHTDTQYF. The DNA of the CDR3 is TGTGCCACCAGGGGGCCTAGACACACAGATACGCAGTATTTT. Based on the CDR3 plus reference TRBV7-9 and TRBJ2-3, the full variable domain is DTGVSQNPRHKITKRGQNVTFRCDPISEHNRLYWYRQTLGQGPEFLTYFQNEAQLEKSRLLSDRFSAERPKGSFSTLEIQRTEQGDSAMYLCATRGPRHTDTQYFGPGTRLTVL.

This clonotype came up a few times. This chain joins TRBV5-8 and TRBJ2-5; 8 bases align to TRBD2. V lost 3 bases and J lost 4; bases outside the gene matches: 11. The CDR3 consists of 16 residues. The germline gives CDR1 SGHTS, CDR2 YDEGEE. Written as DNA, the CDR3 is TGTGCCAGCAGCTCCCCCCAGGGAGCGGGAGTAGAGACCCAGTACTTC. This sequence encodes CASSSPQGAGVETQYF.

Ten or more counts support this clonotype. V is TRBV24-1 and J is TRBJ2-7, with TRBD1 matching 12 bases. With 6 bases clipped from V and 3 bases from J, the junction kept 8 bases outside the gene matches. The germline V gene has CDR1 KGHDR and CDR2 SFDVKD. The CDR3 runs to 16 residues. CDR3 loop: CATSTRRDRGRYEQYF. As DNA, the CDR3 is TGTGCCACCAGTACGCGCCGGGACAGGGGGCGCTACGAGCAGTACTTC.

This clonotype was counted at least ten times. V gene TRBV11-2 combines with J gene TRBJ2-7; 7 bases fit TRBD1. J was trimmed by 6 bases and V by 3 bases; bases with no gene match: 2. Germline CDR1 SGHAT, CDR2 FQNNGV. The CDR3 loop spans 12 amino acids. CDR3 amino acids: CASSFRTGEQYF. DNA of the CDR3: TGTGCCAGCAGCTTCAGGACAGGCGAGCAGTACTTC.

This clonotype was picked up a small number of times. The chain couples TRBV4-3 to TRBJ2-6, with a weak D call TRBD1 (6 bases). The CDR3 is 17 amino acids. Trimming took 3 bases from V and 0 from J, leaving 12 bases between them. The V gene's germline CDR1 is LGHNA and CDR2 YSLEER. The CDR3 region has the DNA TGCGCCAGCAGCCATACAGGGATTAGCTCTGGGGCCAACGTCCTGACTTTC. Protein product: CASSHTGISSGANVLTF.

This clonotype has a count of ten or more. The chain links TRBV12-3 or TRBV12-4 to TRBJ2-3; a possible D gene is TRBD2 (6 bases). There are 11 residues in the CDR3. The V gene lost 3 bases and the J gene lost 11 bases, with 9 bases spanning the gap. DNA for the CDR3: TGTGCCAGCAGTTTCGAGACTAGGCAGTATTTT. Its translation: CASSFETRQYF.

The chain combines TRBV6-1 with TRBJ1-2, with 8 bases matching TRBD1. Trimming took 6 bases from V and 7 from J; bases not matched to a gene: 13. The length of the CDR3 is 15 residues. Germline V gene sequence: CDR1 MNHNS, CDR2 SASEGT. As DNA, the CDR3 is TGTGCCAGCAGGACCGTGGACAGGGTGATCGGTGGCTACACCTTC. Amino acids: CASRTVDRVIGGYTF.